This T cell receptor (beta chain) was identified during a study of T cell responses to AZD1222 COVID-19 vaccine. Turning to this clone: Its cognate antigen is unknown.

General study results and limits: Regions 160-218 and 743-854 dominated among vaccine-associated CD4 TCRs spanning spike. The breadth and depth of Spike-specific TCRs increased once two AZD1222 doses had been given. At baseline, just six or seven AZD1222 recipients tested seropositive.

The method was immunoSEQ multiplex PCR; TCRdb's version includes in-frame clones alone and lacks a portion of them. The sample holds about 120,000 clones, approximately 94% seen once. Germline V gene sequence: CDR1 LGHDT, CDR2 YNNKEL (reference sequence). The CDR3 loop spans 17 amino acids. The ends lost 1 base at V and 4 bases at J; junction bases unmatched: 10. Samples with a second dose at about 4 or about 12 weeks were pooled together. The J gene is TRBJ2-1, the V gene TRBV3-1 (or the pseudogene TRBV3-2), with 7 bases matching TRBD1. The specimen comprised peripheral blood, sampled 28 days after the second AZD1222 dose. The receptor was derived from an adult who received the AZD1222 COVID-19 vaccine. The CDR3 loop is CASSQGDSKEVYNEQFF. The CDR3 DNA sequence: TGTGCCAGCAGCCAAGGGGACAGTAAAGAAGTGTACAATGAGCAGTTCTTC.